This TCR beta chain was recovered during a study of OX40 agonist ivuxolimab in advanced cancers. Germline V CDR1 and CDR2: SSHAT, FNYEAQ (reference sequence). The CDR3 consists of 12 residues. A word on this clone: An end of the junction does not agree with germline; a read error may underlie this.

TCRdb keeps only in-frame clones here, not all; method: immunoSEQ multiplex PCR. Here the sample spans fewer than 75,000 clones, roughly nine tenths being singletons. This sequence joins TRBV7-7 and TRBJ2-2; D ambiguous. Sample: CD4+ or CD8+ T cells sorted from blood, taken in a trial of the OX40 agonist ivuxolimab. The origin of this receptor is an adult with an advanced solid tumor such as melanoma, head and neck, liver or kidney cancer. CDR3 DNA: TGTGCTAGCAGTCTAAACACCGGGGAGCTGTTTTTT. Its protein product is CASSLNTGELFF.